These 14 T cell receptor beta chains share one sample of origin, sequenced in a study of blood T cell repertoires in COVID-19. Sequencing used immunoSEQ multiplex PCR; TCRdb keeps in-frame clones, though not all of them. The data contain about 190,000 clones, 80% to 90% of them singletons. Specimen: peripheral blood. These TCRs come from a man under 40 with active or convalescent COVID-19.

This chain uses TRBV7-6 with TRBJ2-4, with D possibly matching TRBD2 (5 bases). CDR3 length: 15 residues. Germline V gene lookup returns CDR1 SGHVS and CDR2 FNYEAQ. Trimming shortened V by 5 bases and J by 7 bases, and 18 bases separated the two germline ends. CDR3 region: CASSPAAGPRNIQYF. CDR3 DNA: TGTGCCAGCAGCCCGGCTGCGGGTCCAAGGAACATTCAGTACTTC.

The rearrangement joins TRBV3-1 (or the pseudogene TRBV3-2) to TRBJ1-6; 11 bases map to TRBD1. J was trimmed by 7 bases and V by 4 bases; bases with no gene match: 6. CDR3 length: 16 residues. From germline, CDR1 is LGHDT and CDR2 YNNKEL (reference sequence). As DNA, the CDR3 is TGTGCCAGCAGCCTCGGACAGGGGGCGGTAAATTCACCCCTCCACTTT. Translating gives CASSLGQGAVNSPLHF.

The chain is built from TRBV5-5 and TRBJ2-3, with a tentative D call TRBD2 (6 bases). Trimming pared 5 bases from V and 2 bases from J, leaving 12 bases between. Germline CDR1 and CDR2: SGHKS and YYEKEE (reference sequence). The CDR3 length is 14 residues. The CDR3 DNA reads as TGTGCCAGCAGTTCGCCGCGGGACACAGATACGCAGTATTTT. Amino acids: CASSSPRDTDTQYF.

The chain carries TRBV9 and TRBJ2-3, with a possible D match to TRBD1 (6 bases). With 1 base removed from V and 0 bases from J, the gap between germline ends came to 18 bases. The CDR3 has 18 residues. In germline, CDR1 is SGDLS, CDR2 YYNGEE. The CDR3 loop is CASSVRAGVGVSTDTQYF. The CDR3 nucleotides are TGTGCCAGCAGCGTACGGGCAGGGGTCGGGGTTAGCACAGATACGCAGTATTTT.

The genes are TRBV29-1 and TRBJ2-5, with 7 bases aligning to TRBD2. Trimming at V came to 7 bases and at J to 7 bases, leaving 15 bases not matched to a gene. The CDR3 runs 14 residues. Germline V gene sequence: CDR1 SQVTM, CDR2 ANQGSEA. The CDR3 DNA follows: TGCAGCGCCGGGGAGGGAGATTGGATAGGGACCCAGTACTTC. It encodes CSAGEGDWIGTQYF.

This clone showed up just once. This chain uses TRBV11-3 with TRBJ2-2; TRBD1 is a possible D gene (7 bases). The CDR3 is 19 amino acids. V lost 8 bases and J 3 bases, leaving 28 bases between the germline ends. Germline loops: CDR1 SGHNT, CDR2 YENEEA. The CDR3, as DNA: TGTGCCAGCGGCCGGCCCTCAGGGGGGCGCCCCGATGACACCGGGGAGCTGTTTTTT. Its protein is CASGRPSGGRPDDTGELFF.

This chain connects TRBV10-1 to TRBJ2-1; no definite D call. The V gene lost 3 bases and the J gene lost 0 bases, with 9 bases spanning the gap. Per the germline V gene, CDR1 is WNHNN and CDR2 is SYGVQD (reference sequence). CDR3 length: 15 amino acids. The CDR3 DNA reads TGCGCCAGCAGTGATATCGGCGGCTCCTACAATGAGCAGTTCTTC. Its protein is CASSDIGGSYNEQFF.

This clone was seen only a few times. The V call is TRBV10-1, the J call TRBJ2-2, with D perhaps TRBD2 (6 bases). The V and J ends lost 2 bases and 2 bases respectively, with 12 bases between them. The germline CDR1 and CDR2 sequences are WNHNN and SYGVQD (reference sequence). This CDR3 is 16 amino acids long. In DNA, the CDR3 is TGCGCCAGCAGTGAGGTGCGGGACTCCAACACCGGGGAGCTGTTTTTT. Protein: CASSEVRDSNTGELFF.

The CDR3 region has the DNA TGTGCCAGCAGTCGAGGTGGTTACGAGCAGTACGTC. This codes for CASSRGGYEQYV. The genes are TRBV12-3 or TRBV12-4 and TRBJ2-7; no definite D call. The V and J ends lost 5 bases and 4 bases respectively, with 9 bases between them. The CDR3 is 12 residues long.

The chain carries TRBV24-1 and TRBJ2-1; 16 bases map to TRBD2. The CDR3 sequence is 18 residues long. With V trimmed by 0 bases and J by 5 bases, 3 bases remained unmatched. Germline V gene sequence: CDR1 KGHDR, CDR2 SFDVKD. The CDR3 DNA sequence: TGTGCCACCAGTGATTTGTTGGGGACTAGCGGGAGGGACAATGAGCAGTTCTTC. It yields the protein CATSDLLGTSGRDNEQFF.

V is TRBV30 and J is TRBJ2-7, with 9 nucleotides matching TRBD2. From germline, CDR1 is GTSNPN and CDR2 SVGIG (reference sequence). The CDR3 extends over 15 amino acids. Trimming cost V 4 bases and J 2 bases; bases outside gene matches: 9. The CDR3 protein is CAWTTQRGATYEQYF. The CDR3 DNA is TGTGCCTGGACTACTCAGCGGGGGGCTACCTACGAGCAGTACTTC.

The sample holds a few counts of this clone. The rearrangement uses TRBV10-1 and TRBJ1-5, with TRBD1 as a possible D gene (6 bases). This CDR3 contains 15 residues. Trimming left V 2 bases short and J 3 bases short, with 11 bases between. Germline CDR1 is WNHNN and CDR2 is SYGVQD (reference sequence). The CDR3: CASSEGRGPNQPQHF. CDR3 nucleotides: TGCGCCAGCAGTGAGGGCAGGGGCCCCAATCAGCCCCAGCATTTT.

The CDR3, as DNA: TGCGCCAGCAGCTCGGGGTCCGGGCCCCCCGGGGAGCTGTTTTTT. Translation gives CASSSGSGPPGELFF. The chain combines TRBV5-1 with TRBJ2-2, with D perhaps TRBD2 (5 bases). The CDR3 sequence is 15 residues long. Trimming stripped 3 bases from V and 6 bases from J, with 15 bases between. The germline CDR1 and CDR2 sequences are SGHRS and YFSETQ.

The V gene is TRBV21-1, the J gene TRBJ2-7; the DNA was not used to check the table's D call, TRBD2. TRBV21-1 is labeled a pseudogene. The CDR3 has 21 residues. The CDR3 protein is CASSKEGSAASGDTSSYEQYV. CDR3 coding DNA: TGTGCCAGCAGCAAAGAAGGTTCAGCGGCTAGCGGGGACACGAGCTCCTACGAGCAGTACGTC.